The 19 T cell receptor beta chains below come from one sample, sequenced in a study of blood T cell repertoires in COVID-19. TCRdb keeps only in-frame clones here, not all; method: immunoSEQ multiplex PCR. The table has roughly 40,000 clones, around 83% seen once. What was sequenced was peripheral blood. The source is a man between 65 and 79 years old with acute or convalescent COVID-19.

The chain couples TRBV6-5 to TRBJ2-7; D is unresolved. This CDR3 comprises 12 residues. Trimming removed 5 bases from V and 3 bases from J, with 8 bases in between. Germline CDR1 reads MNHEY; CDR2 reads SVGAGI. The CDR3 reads CASSLFGYEQYF. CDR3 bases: TGTGCCAGCAGTCTGTTCGGCTACGAGCAGTACTTC.

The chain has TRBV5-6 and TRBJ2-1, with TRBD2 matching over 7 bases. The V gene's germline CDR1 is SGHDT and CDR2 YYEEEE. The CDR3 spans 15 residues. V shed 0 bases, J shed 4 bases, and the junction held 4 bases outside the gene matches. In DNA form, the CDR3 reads TGTGCCAGCAGCTTGGGCCTAGCGGAGTACAATGAGCAGTTCTTC. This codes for CASSLGLAEYNEQFF.

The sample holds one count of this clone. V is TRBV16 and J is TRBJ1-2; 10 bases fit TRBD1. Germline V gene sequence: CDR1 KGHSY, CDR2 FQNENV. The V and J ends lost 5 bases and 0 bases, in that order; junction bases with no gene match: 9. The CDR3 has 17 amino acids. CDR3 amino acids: CASSARDRGPTNYGYTF. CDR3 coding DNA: TGTGCCAGCAGCGCTCGGGACAGGGGCCCCACTAACTATGGCTACACCTTC.

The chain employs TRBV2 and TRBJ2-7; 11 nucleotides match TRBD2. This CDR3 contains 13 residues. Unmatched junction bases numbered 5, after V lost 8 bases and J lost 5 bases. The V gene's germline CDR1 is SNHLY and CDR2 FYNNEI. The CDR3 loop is CASQGLAVHEQYF. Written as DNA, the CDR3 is TGTGCCAGCCAGGGACTAGCGGTCCACGAGCAGTACTTC.

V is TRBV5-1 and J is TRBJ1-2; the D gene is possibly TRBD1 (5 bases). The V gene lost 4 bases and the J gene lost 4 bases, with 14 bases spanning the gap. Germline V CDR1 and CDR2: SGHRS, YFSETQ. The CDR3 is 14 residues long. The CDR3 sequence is CASSGGFSGYGYTF. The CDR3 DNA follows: TGCGCCAGCAGCGGGGGGTTTAGCGGCTATGGCTACACCTTC.

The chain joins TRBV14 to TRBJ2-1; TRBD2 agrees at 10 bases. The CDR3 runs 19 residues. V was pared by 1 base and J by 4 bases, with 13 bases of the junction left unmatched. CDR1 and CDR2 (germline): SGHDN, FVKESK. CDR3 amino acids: CASSQGRIAGGRRYNEQFF. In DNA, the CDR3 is TGTGCCAGCAGCCAAGGGAGGATAGCGGGAGGCCGAAGGTACAATGAGCAGTTCTTC.

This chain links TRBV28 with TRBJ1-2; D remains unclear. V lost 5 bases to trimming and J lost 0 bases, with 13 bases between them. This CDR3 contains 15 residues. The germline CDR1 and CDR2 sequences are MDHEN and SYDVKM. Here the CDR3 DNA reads TGTGCCAGCAGTCTCCCCTGGGAGGCTAACTATGGCTACACCTTC. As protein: CASSLPWEANYGYTF.

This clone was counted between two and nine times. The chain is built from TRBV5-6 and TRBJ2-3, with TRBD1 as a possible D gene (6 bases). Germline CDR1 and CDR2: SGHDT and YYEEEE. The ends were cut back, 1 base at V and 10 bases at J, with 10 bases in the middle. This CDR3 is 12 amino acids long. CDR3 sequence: CASSLPQGAQYF. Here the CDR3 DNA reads TGTGCCAGCAGCTTGCCACAGGGTGCGCAGTATTTT.

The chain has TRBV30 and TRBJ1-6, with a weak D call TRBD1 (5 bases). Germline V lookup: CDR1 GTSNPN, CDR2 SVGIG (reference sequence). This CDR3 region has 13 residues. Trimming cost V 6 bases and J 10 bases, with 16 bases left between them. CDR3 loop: CACKGHEESPLHF. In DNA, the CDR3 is TGTGCCTGCAAGGGGCATGAAGAATCACCCCTCCACTTT. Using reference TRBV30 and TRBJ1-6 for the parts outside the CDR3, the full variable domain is SQTIHQWPATLVQPVGSPLSLECTVEGTSNPNLYWYRQAAGRGLQLLFYSVGIGQISSEVPQNLSASRPQDRQFILSSKKLLLSDSGFYLCACKGHEESPLHFGNGTRLTVT.

The CDR3 region is CASSPGAGEVDTQYF. The CDR3 nucleotides read TGTGCCAGCAGCCCCGGGGCGGGAGAAGTAGATACGCAGTATTTT. J is TRBJ2-3 and V is TRBV7-2; 7 bases map to TRBD2. CDR3 length: 15 amino acids. From germline, CDR1 is SGHTA and CDR2 FQGNSA. The V gene end was trimmed by 5 bases and the J gene end by 5 bases; junction bases not matched to a gene: 10.

The CDR3 nucleotides read TGTGCCAGCCGCGAGGACAGGGCCGGTGGCTACACCTTC. Translated, it gives CASREDRAGGYTF. This chain joins TRBV18 and TRBJ1-2; 8 bases match TRBD1. Germline values: CDR1 KGHSH, CDR2 LQKENI. The CDR3 contains 13 residues. V gave up 8 bases and J gave up 7 bases; unmatched junction bases: 9. The complete variable domain, with remaining parts taken from reference TRBV18 and TRBJ1-2, reads NAGVMQNPRHLVRRRGQEARLRCSPMKGHSHVYWYRQLPEEGLKFMVYLQKENIIDESGMPKERFSAEFPKEGPSILRIQQVVRGDSAAYFCASREDRAGGYTFGSGTRLTVV.

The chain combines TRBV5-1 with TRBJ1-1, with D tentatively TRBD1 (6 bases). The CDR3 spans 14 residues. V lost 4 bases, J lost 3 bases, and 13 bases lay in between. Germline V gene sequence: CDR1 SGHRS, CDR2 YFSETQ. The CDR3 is CASSPQGLDTEAFF. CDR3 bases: TGCGCCAGCAGCCCACAGGGCCTGGACACTGAAGCTTTCTTT.

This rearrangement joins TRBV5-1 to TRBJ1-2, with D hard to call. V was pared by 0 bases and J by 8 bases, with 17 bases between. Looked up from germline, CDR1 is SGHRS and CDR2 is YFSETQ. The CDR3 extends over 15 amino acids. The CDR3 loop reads CASSLERGPLSGYTF. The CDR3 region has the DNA TGCGCCAGCAGCTTGGAGCGGGGTCCCCTCAGCGGCTACACCTTC.

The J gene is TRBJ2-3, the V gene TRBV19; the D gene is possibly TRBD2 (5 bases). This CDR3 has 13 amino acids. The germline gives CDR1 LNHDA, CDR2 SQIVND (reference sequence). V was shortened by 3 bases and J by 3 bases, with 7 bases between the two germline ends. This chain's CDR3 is CASSIGGTDTQYF. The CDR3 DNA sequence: TGTGCCAGTAGTATTGGAGGAACAGATACGCAGTATTTT.

CDR3 residues: CASSVGEGGRDSYNEQFF. The CDR3 nucleotides read TGTGCCAGCAGCGTAGGAGAGGGCGGGAGGGACTCCTACAATGAGCAGTTCTTC. This sequence joins TRBV9 and TRBJ2-1, with 9 bases lining up with TRBD2. Trimming cost V 0 bases and J 0 bases; bases outside gene matches: 7. The CDR3 consists of 18 residues. Germline V lookup: CDR1 SGDLS, CDR2 YYNGEE.

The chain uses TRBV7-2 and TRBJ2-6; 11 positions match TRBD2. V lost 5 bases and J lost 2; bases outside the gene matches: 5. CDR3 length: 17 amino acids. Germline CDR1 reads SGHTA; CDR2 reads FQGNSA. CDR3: CASSRSGRAAGANVLTF. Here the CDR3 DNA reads TGTGCCAGCAGCCGTAGCGGGAGGGCCGCTGGGGCCAACGTCCTGACTTTC.

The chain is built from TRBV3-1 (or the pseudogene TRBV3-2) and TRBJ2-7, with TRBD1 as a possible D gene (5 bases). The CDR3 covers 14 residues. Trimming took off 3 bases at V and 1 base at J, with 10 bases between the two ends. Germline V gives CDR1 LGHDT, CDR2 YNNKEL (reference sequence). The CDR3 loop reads CASSQGRASYEQYF. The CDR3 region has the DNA TGTGCCAGCAGCCAGGGCAGGGCTTCCTACGAGCAGTACTTC.

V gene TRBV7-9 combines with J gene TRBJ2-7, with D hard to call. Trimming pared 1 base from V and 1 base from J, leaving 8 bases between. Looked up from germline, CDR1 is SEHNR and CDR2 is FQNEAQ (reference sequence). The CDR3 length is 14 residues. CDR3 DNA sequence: TGTGCCAGCAGCTTAGGACACAATTCCTACGAGCAGTACTTC. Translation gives CASSLGHNSYEQYF.

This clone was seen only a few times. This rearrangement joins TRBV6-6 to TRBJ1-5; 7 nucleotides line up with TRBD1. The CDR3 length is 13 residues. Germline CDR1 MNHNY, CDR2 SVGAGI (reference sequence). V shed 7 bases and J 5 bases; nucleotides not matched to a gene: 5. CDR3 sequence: CASTGQAYQPQHF. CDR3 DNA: TGTGCCAGCACCGGACAGGCCTATCAGCCCCAGCATTTT.